This T cell receptor beta chain was sequenced during a study of blood T cell repertoires in COVID-19. On the study more broadly: Both acute and convalescent COVID-19 samples were obtained from the United States, Italy and Spain. PBMCs, B-cell-depleted T cells, or T cells provided the cDNA or gDNA that made up the material.

Authors' data handling: Estimates of nucleated cell counts were drawn from the amplification of reference gene primers. Using immunoSEQ multiplex PCR, the repertoire was profiled, and TCRdb retains in-frame clones only, with some absent. V and J calls and clone size are those listed in that table; D and trimming were worked out from the DNA. This table holds approximately 230,000 clones, roughly 88% found once. The germline CDR1 and CDR2 sequences are MNHEY and SVGAGI. V dropped 6 bases and J dropped 8; count of bases not matched to a gene: 14. The CDR3 is 15 amino acids. The chain uses TRBV6-5 and TRBJ1-2; 8 bases line up with TRBD1. What was sequenced was peripheral blood. This sequence was found in a man aged 30 to 39 who had recovered from COVID-19. CDR3 sequence reads: CASSRTGTNYGGYTF. CDR3 nucleotides: TGTGCCAGCAGCCGGACAGGGACAAACTACGGGGGCTACACCTTC.